This T cell receptor (beta chain) was found in a study of T cell responses to AZD1222 COVID-19 vaccine. Study-wide points: Possibly, clonal diversity was underestimated; donors were largely white British and included more females. At baseline, seropositivity was found in only a handful of AZD1222 recipients. Breadth and depth of Spike-specific TCRs rose after two AZD1222 doses.

In germline, CDR1 is WSHSY, CDR2 SAAADI. This CDR3 region has 16 residues. V lost 0 bases to trimming and J lost 9 bases; unmatched junction nucleotides: 9. Of note for this clone: The target antigen is unknown.

Here immunoSEQ multiplex PCR was the method, and the copy in TCRdb shows in-frame clones only, minus some. The sample lists around 29,000 clones; about 93% were seen once. Sequenced here: peripheral blood, sampled on day 0 of AZD1222 vaccination. The chain couples TRBV10-2 to TRBJ1-5; 9 bases agree with TRBD1. This TCR was recovered from an adult in good health. CDR3: CASSESTTGGAWPQHF. The CDR3 bases are TGCGCCAGCAGTGAGTCAACTACAGGGGGCGCATGGCCCCAGCATTTT.